This TCR beta chain derives from a study of T cell responses to AZD1222 COVID-19 vaccine (dated by TCRdb to 2020 to 2023). Regarding the study in general: A total of approximately 240 trial participants underwent TCR sequencing, of whom roughly 210 had received two doses of AZD1222 and about 26 had received two doses of the MenACWY control vaccine. Trial participants were enrolled by age into 18-55, 56-69 and 70-plus year subgroups, with roughly 150, 30 and 60 TCR-sequenced participants respectively.

In regard to this clone: There is no known antigen for this receptor.

The CDR3 regions of human TCRbeta chains were analyzed by immunosequencing. As for how the authors treated the data: Repertoire TCRs were checked for matches against a reference library of SARS-CoV-2-specific TCRs that had been generated using the MIRA antigen-specificity platform. Breadth was defined as the fraction of unique TCRs that were SARS-CoV-2-associated, and depth was defined as the fraction of total T cells that were SARS-CoV-2-associated. Using the MIRA data, each spike-specific TCR was mapped to the spike region that the TCR reacts to and placed in a CD4 or CD8 class. Log10-transformed breadth and depth values were compared by one-way ANOVA with Sidak's multiple comparisons tests. Entries here come from immuneACCESS through TCRdb and include only in-frame sequences with V and J called. Some clones fail to appear in such tables; in the studies checked, an unresolved V gene covers under half of the shortfall, and the cause of the remainder is unknown. V, J and clone size were drawn from that table, and D and trimming were deduced from the DNA. The data table for this sample lists under 150,000 clones. 2% to 2.5% of the sample is in the top ten clones.

The paper's findings and limits, for the study overall: Epitopes outside the regions mutated in the B.1.351 and B.1.1.7 variants were reportedly recognized by nearly half of the unique spike-specific TCRs. In the small 56-69-year group, the increase in depth fell short of significance, most likely because of low power. The vaccine-associated CD4 TCRs covered the entire spike protein, and the dominant responses fell in regions 160-218 and 743-854. After two AZD1222 doses, spike-specific TCR breadth and depth were significantly higher than at day 0 and than in MenACWY recipients. Conclusions about previously exposed vaccinees are limited because only a handful of AZD1222 recipients were SARS-CoV-2 seropositive at baseline. Participants were mostly white British, with more females than males. The authors suggested clonal diversity may have been underestimated. No day 14 peak-response samples were available, so repertoires were characterized only after the peak T cell response.

Sample time point, as interpreted from the label and publication: baseline before first vaccination. Vaccinee samples came from UK trials COV001 and COV002, including a single-blind randomized controlled phase 2/3 trial of AZD1222 (ChAdOx1 nCoV-19) in healthy adults. Trial participant PBMC samples were collected at day 0 and day 28 after the second dose for TCRbeta chain sequencing. The sequenced material came from peripheral blood. This TCR was sampled from an adult in good health.

The CDR3 in this case is CASSSSGPANEKLFF. Here is the DNA: TGTGCCAGCAGCTCGTCGGGGCCGGCTAATGAAAAACTGTTTTTT. Here the chain combines TRBV5-4 and TRBJ1-4; a tentative D match to TRBD1 spans 5 bases. Trimming costs V 3 bases and J 3 bases, and their ends lie 12 bases apart. Sequences SGHNT (CDR1) and YYREEE (CDR2) are obtained from the germline V gene (reference sequence). From cysteine to phenylalanine, the CDR3 is 15 amino acids long. Only the CDR3 portion is preserved as DNA: 45 bases, with reading frame beginning at the first base.